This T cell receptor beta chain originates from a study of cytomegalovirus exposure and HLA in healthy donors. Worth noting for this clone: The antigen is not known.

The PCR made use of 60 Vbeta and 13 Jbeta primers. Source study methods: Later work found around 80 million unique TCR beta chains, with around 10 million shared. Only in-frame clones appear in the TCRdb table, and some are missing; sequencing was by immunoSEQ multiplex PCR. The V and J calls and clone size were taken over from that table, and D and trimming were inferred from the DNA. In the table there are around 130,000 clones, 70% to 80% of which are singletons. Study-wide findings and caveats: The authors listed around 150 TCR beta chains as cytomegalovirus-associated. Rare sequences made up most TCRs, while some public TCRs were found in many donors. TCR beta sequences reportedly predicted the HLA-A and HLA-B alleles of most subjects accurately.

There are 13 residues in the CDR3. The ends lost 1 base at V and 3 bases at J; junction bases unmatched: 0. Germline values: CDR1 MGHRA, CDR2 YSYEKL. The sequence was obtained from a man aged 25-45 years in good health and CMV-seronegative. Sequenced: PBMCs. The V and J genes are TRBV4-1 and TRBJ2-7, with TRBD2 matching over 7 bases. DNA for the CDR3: TGCGCCAGCAGCCAAGGGGGGGGCTACGAGCAGTACTTC. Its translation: CASSQGGGYEQYF.